One and the same sample provided the 2 T cell receptor beta chains below, sequenced in a study of shared clonotypes between healthy human individuals. Repertoires were generated with immunoSEQ multiplex PCR, while TCRdb's copy carries only in-frame clones and drops some. The repertoire consists of some 2,100,000 clones, with around 95% occurring once and the leading ten covering around 0.13%. What was sequenced was naive CD4+ T cells sorted from blood. The sample's subset: CD45RA+ positively selected. These receptors all come from a man in his late teens or twenties in good health.

CDR3 sequence: CASMPGRARGNTIYF. The DNA for the CDR3 is TGTGCCAGCATGCCAGGCAGGGCAAGGGGAAACACCATATATTTT. The rearrangement links TRBV6-4 to TRBJ1-3, with D possibly matching TRBD1 (5 bases). This CDR3 has 15 amino acids. The germline CDR1 and CDR2 sequences are MRHNA and SNTAGT. V dropped 7 bases and J dropped 4 bases, with 17 bases sitting between them.

The chain carries TRBV9 and TRBJ2-1; the match to TRBD2 covers 9 bases. This CDR3 comprises 15 residues. Looked up from germline, CDR1 is SGDLS and CDR2 is YYNGEE. V trimming: 4 bases; J trimming: 7 bases; junction bases outside the gene matches: 9. For the CDR3, the DNA is TGTGCCAGCAGCCGCGATAGCGGGAGCTTTAATGAGCAGTTCTTC. Translated: CASSRDSGSFNEQFF.